Each of the 14 T cell receptor beta chains below was sequenced from the same sample in a study of immune evolution from preneoplasia to lung adenocarcinoma. Sequencing was performed with immunoSEQ multiplex PCR; in TCRdb, only in-frame clones are kept and a portion is missing. The sample has about 14,000 clones, roughly 80% seen once. Sequenced input: FFPE minimally invasive lung adenocarcinoma tissue. These receptors originate from a person aged 70 to 80 with lung adenocarcinoma.

The J gene is TRBJ1-1, the V gene TRBV6-5; a possible D gene is TRBD1 (6 bases). The CDR3 spans 12 residues. Germline CDR1 and CDR2: MNHEY and SVGAGI. V was clipped by 6 bases and J by 5 bases, with 10 bases between them. CDR3 coding DNA: TGTGCCAGCAGAACAGGGTGGACTGAAGCTTTCTTT. Translating gives CASRTGWTEAFF.

The chain employs TRBV10-3 and TRBJ2-3; D is perhaps TRBD1 (5 bases). V was cut by 2 bases and J by 0 bases, with 9 bases left in between. Germline values: CDR1 ENHRY, CDR2 SYGVKD. There are 15 residues in the CDR3. The CDR3 spells CAISEPQGSTDTQYF. CDR3 in DNA: TGTGCCATCAGTGAGCCCCAGGGTAGCACAGATACGCAGTATTTT.

The rearrangement uses TRBV28 and TRBJ1-5; D is uncertain. Germline CDR1 reads MDHEN; CDR2 reads SYDVKM. Trimming cost V 4 bases and J 12 bases, with 10 bases left between them. The CDR3 length is 11 residues. The CDR3 reads CASSSNWLQHF. The DNA of the CDR3 is TGTGCCAGCAGTTCTAACTGGCTCCAGCATTTT.

This clone showed up just a few times. The chain combines TRBV5-1 with TRBJ1-1, with TRBD1 as a possible D gene (5 bases). Trimming removed 6 bases from V and 1 base from J, with 10 bases in between. Germline CDR1 SGHRS, CDR2 YFSETQ. The CDR3 sequence is 13 residues long. CDR3 protein: CASTSRENTEAFF. CDR3 DNA sequence: TGCGCCAGCACCTCCAGGGAGAACACTGAAGCTTTCTTT.

This clone was detected only a few times. The gene calls are TRBV19 and TRBJ2-1, with TRBD1 identical over 9 bases. This CDR3 is 13 amino acids long. Trimming took 6 bases from V and 8 from J; bases not matched to a gene: 5. CDR1 is LNHDA, CDR2 SQIVND, per germline (reference sequence). The CDR3 DNA is TGTGCCAGTAGACGGGGACAGGGTCATGAGCAGTTCTTC. Translation gives CASRRGQGHEQFF.

The chain combines TRBV28 with TRBJ2-4, with TRBD1 identical over 7 bases. CDR3 length: 13 residues. Germline CDR1 and CDR2: MDHEN and SYDVKM. With V trimmed by 6 bases and J by 6 bases, 5 bases remained unmatched. CDR3 sequence (DNA): TGTGCCAGCAGGGGACAGTCTTTAAACATTCAGTACTTC. It codes for CASRGQSLNIQYF. The full variable domain, its missing parts supplied by reference TRBV28 and TRBJ2-4, is DVKVTQSSRYLVKRTGEKVFLECVQDMDHENMFWYRQDPGLGLRLIYFSYDVKMKEKGDIPEGYSVSREKKERFSLILESASTNQTSMYLCASRGQSLNIQYFGAGTRLSVL.

The count of this clone is one. The chain carries TRBV18 and TRBJ1-4; perhaps TRBD1 as D (5 bases). The CDR3 sequence is 15 residues long. Trimming pared 3 bases from V and 8 bases from J, leaving 16 bases between. The germline V gene encodes CDR1 KGHSH and CDR2 LQKENI. CDR3 sequence reads: CASSPYTSTDEKLFF. In DNA, the CDR3 is TGTGCCAGCTCACCCTACACGTCGACAGACGAAAAACTGTTTTTT. The complete variable domain, with remaining parts taken from reference TRBV18 and TRBJ1-4, reads NAGVMQNPRHLVRRRGQEARLRCSPMKGHSHVYWYRQLPEEGLKFMVYLQKENIIDESGMPKERFSAEFPKEGPSILRIQQVVRGDSAAYFCASSPYTSTDEKLFFGSGTQLSVL.

The chain recombines TRBV28 with TRBJ1-1; D ambiguous. Germline V gives CDR1 MDHEN, CDR2 SYDVKM. V lost 2 bases, J lost 8 bases, and 6 bases lay in between. This CDR3 has 11 residues. The CDR3 nucleotides read TGTGCCAGCAGTTTACCGGAAGAAGCTTTCTTT. Translated: CASSLPEEAFF.

The chain is built from TRBV7-9 and TRBJ2-7; 7 bases are shared with TRBD1. J gave up 0 bases and V 4 bases, and 6 bases lay outside the gene matches. CDR1 SEHNR and CDR2 FQNEAQ come from the germline V gene (reference sequence). The CDR3 contains 15 residues. The CDR3 DNA reads as TGTGCCAGCAGCTCAACGGGACAGCACTCCTACGAGCAGTACTTC. Translating gives CASSSTGQHSYEQYF.

The table lists this clone with a count of one. The chain joins TRBV7-8 to TRBJ1-1, with D perhaps TRBD1 (6 bases). The V gene's germline CDR1 is SGHVS and CDR2 FQNEAQ. The CDR3 is 13 amino acids. The V end lost 5 bases, the J end lost 1 base, and 8 bases lay between the germline ends. CDR3 loop: CASSQGGNTEAFF. The CDR3, as DNA: TGTGCCAGCAGCCAAGGGGGGAACACTGAAGCTTTCTTT.

This sequence joins TRBV11-2 and TRBJ2-2; perhaps D is TRBD1 or TRBD2 (5 bases each). Germline V gene sequence: CDR1 SGHAT, CDR2 FQNNGV. Trimming shortened V by 0 bases and J by 1 base, and 12 bases separated the two germline ends. The CDR3 runs to 17 residues. The CDR3 DNA reads TGTGCCAGCAGCTTAGATGCGTGGGGGAAGAACACCGGGGAGCTGTTTTTT. Translation gives CASSLDAWGKNTGELFF.

This chain uses TRBV28 with TRBJ1-2; 7 bases match TRBD1. The CDR3 is 14 amino acids. V lost 5 bases and J lost 7; bases outside the gene matches: 10. The germline CDR1 and CDR2 sequences are MDHEN and SYDVKM. This CDR3 reads CASSEQGTYGGYTF. The DNA for the CDR3 is TGTGCCAGCAGTGAACAGGGGACCTATGGTGGCTACACCTTC.

J is TRBJ1-1 and V is TRBV12-5; D is unclear. Trimming stripped 6 bases from V and 4 bases from J, with 15 bases between. Germline V CDR1 and CDR2: LGHNT, FRNRAP. The CDR3 sequence is 14 residues long. Written as DNA, the CDR3 is TGTGCTAGTGGCCACAAAACGGTGGGCACTGAAGCTTTCTTT. Protein sequence: CASGHKTVGTEAFF.

This sequence joins TRBV10-3 and TRBJ2-1, with TRBD1 identical over 10 bases. The germline gives CDR1 ENHRY, CDR2 SYGVKD. The CDR3 has 15 amino acids. V lost 5 bases, J lost 6 bases, and 7 bases stayed unmatched. Here the CDR3 reads CAISNDRGLVNEQFF. Written as DNA, the CDR3 is TGTGCCATCAGTAATGACAGGGGGCTTGTCAATGAGCAGTTCTTC.